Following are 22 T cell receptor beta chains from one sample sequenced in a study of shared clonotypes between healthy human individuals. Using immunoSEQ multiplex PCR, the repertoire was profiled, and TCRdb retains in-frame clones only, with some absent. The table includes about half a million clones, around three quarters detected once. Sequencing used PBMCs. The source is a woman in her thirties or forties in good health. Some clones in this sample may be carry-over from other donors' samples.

The CDR3 DNA sequence: TGTGCCATCAGTAAGGGACTAGCGGGAGTCGCGGAGACCCAGTACTTC. It specifies CAISKGLAGVAETQYF. The V and J genes are TRBV10-3 and TRBJ2-5, with 14 bases matching TRBD2. Germline CDR1 and CDR2: ENHRY and SYGVKD. The CDR3 is made up of 16 amino acids. V was pared by 5 bases and J by 5 bases, with 7 bases of the junction left unmatched.

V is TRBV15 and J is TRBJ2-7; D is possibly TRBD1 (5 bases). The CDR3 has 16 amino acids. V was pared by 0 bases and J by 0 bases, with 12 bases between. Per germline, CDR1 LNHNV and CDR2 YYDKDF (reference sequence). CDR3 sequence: CATSRDRGVSSYEQYF. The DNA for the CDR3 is TGTGCCACCAGCAGAGATAGGGGCGTGAGCTCCTACGAGCAGTACTTC. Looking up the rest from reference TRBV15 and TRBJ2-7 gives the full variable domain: DAMVIQNPRYQVTQFGKPVTLSCSQTLNHNVMYWYQQKSSQAPKLLFHYYDKDFNNEADTPDNFQSRRPNTSFCFLDIRSPGLGDTAMYLCATSRDRGVSSYEQYFGPGTRLTVT.

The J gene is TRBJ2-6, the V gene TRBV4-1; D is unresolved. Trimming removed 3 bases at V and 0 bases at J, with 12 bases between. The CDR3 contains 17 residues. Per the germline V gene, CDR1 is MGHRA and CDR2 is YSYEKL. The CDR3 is CASSHVVELSGANVLTF. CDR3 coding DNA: TGCGCCAGCAGCCATGTCGTGGAACTCTCTGGGGCCAACGTCCTGACTTTC.

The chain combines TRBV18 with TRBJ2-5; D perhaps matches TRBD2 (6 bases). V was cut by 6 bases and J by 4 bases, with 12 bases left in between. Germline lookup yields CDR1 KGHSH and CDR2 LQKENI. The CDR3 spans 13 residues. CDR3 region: CASSLRGSETQYF. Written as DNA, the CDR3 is TGTGCCAGCTCCCTCCGGGGGTCAGAGACCCAGTACTTC.

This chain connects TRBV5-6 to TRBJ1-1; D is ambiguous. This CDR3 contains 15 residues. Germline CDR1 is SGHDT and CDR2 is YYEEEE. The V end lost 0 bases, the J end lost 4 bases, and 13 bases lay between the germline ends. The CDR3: CASSLAAGAITEAFF. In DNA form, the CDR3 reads TGTGCCAGCAGCTTGGCGGCAGGAGCGATCACTGAAGCTTTCTTT.

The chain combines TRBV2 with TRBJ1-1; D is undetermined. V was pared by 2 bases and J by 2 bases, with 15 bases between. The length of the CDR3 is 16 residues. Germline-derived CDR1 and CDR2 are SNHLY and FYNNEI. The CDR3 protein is CASSERGPSGNTEAFF. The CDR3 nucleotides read TGTGCCAGCAGTGAACGTGGGCCGTCTGGAAACACTGAAGCTTTCTTT.

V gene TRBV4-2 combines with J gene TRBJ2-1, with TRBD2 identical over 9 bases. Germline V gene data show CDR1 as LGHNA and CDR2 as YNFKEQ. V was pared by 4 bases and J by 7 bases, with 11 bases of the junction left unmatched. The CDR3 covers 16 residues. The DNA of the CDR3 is TGTGCCAGCAGCCCGCTTGTGGCGGGAGGGCCGAATGAGCAGTTCTTC. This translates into CASSPLVAGGPNEQFF.

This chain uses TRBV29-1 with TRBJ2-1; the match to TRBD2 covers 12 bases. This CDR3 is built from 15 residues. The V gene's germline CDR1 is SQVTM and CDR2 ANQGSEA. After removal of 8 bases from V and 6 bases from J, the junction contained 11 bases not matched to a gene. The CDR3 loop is CSTRYTSGRPNEQFF. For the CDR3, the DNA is TGCAGCACCCGGTACACTAGCGGGAGGCCCAATGAGCAGTTCTTC.

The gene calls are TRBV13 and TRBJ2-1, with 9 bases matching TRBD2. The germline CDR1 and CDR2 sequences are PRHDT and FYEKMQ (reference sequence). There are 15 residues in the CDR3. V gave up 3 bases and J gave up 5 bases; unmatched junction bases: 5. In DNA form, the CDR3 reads TGTGCCAGCAGCTTGGCAGTAGCGGGAGACAATGAGCAGTTCTTC. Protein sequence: CASSLAVAGDNEQFF.

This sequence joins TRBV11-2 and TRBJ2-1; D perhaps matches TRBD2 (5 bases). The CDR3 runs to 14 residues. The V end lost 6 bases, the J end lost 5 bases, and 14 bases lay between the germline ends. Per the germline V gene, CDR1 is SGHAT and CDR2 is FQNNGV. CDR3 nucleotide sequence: TGTGCCAGCAGACCAGCACTAGTTAACAATGAGCAGTTCTTC. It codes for CASRPALVNNEQFF.

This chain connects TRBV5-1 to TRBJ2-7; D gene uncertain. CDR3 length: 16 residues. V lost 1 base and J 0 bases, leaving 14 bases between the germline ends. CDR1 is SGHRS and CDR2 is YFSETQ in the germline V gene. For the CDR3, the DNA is TGCGCCAGCAGCTTGTCCACACGACCCTTCTCCTACGAGCAGTACTTC. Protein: CASSLSTRPFSYEQYF.

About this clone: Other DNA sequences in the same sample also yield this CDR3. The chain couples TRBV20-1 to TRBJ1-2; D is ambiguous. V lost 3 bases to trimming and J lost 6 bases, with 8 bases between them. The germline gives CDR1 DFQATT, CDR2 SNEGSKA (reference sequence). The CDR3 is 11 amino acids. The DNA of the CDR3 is TGCAGTGCTAGTTCCGGTGATGGCTACACCTTC. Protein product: CSASSGDGYTF.

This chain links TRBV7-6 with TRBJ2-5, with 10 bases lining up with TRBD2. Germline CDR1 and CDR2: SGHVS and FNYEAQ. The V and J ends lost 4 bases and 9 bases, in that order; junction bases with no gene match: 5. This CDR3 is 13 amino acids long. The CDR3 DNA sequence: TGTGCCAGCAGCTCGTTGACTAGCGGGTCCCAGTACTTC. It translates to CASSSLTSGSQYF.

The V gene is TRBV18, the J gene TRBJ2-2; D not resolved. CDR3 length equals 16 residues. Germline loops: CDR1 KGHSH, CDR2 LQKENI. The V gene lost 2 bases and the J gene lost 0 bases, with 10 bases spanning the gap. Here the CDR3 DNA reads TGTGCCAGCTCACCAAAATCGTCAGCGAACACCGGGGAGCTGTTTTTT. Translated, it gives CASSPKSSANTGELFF.

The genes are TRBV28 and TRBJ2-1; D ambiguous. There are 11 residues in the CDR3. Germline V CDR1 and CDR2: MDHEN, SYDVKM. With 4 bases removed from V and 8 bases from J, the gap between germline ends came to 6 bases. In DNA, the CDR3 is TGTGCCAGCAGTTCGTCTTATGAGCAGTTCTTC. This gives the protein CASSSSYEQFF.

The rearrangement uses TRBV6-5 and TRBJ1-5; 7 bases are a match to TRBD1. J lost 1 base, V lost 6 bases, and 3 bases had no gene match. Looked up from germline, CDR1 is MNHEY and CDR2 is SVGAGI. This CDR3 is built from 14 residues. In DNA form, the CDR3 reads TGTGCCAGCAGCTACAGGGGCAGCAATCAGCCCCAGCATTTT. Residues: CASSYRGSNQPQHF.

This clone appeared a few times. CDR3 coding DNA: TGTGCCAGCAGACACGGACAGGGGGGAACTAATGAAAAACTGTTTTTT. It encodes CASRHGQGGTNEKLFF. J is TRBJ1-4 and V is TRBV6-4; 10 nucleotides match TRBD1. V lost 6 bases to trimming and J lost 1 base; unmatched junction nucleotides: 5. Per the germline V gene, CDR1 is MRHNA and CDR2 is SNTAGT. CDR3 length equals 16 residues.

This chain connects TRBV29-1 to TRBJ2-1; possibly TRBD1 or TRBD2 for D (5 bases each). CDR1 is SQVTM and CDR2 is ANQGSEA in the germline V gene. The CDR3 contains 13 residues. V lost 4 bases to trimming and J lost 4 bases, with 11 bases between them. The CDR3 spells CSVVGRGYNEQFF. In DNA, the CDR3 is TGCAGCGTTGTGGGGCGAGGGTACAATGAGCAGTTCTTC.

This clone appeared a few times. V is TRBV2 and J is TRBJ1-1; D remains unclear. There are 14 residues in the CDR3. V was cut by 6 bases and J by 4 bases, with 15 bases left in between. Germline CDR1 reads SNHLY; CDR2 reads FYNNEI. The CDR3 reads CASSPGLRATEAFF. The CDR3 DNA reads TGTGCCAGCAGCCCGGGATTACGGGCCACTGAAGCTTTCTTT.

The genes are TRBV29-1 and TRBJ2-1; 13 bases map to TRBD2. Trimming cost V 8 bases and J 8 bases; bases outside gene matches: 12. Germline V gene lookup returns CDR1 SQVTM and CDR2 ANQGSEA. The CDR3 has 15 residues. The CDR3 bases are TGCAGCTCCGAACAGACTAGCGGGAGGATAGATGAGCAGTTCTTC. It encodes CSSEQTSGRIDEQFF.

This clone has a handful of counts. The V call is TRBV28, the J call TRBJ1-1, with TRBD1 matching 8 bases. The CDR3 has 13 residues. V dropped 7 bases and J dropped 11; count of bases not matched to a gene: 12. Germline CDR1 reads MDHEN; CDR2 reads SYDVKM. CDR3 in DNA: TGTGCCAGCAAGAGGCAGGGGGCCGGTTTGGCTTTCTTT. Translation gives CASKRQGAGLAFF.

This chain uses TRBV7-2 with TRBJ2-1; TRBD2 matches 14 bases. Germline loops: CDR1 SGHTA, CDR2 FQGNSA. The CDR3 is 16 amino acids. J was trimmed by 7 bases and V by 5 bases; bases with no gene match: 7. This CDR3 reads CASSQGTSGRGNEQFF. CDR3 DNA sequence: TGTGCCAGCAGCCAGGGGACTAGCGGGAGAGGGAATGAGCAGTTCTTC.